The rows below give T cell receptor beta chains drawn from one sample of a study of cytomegalovirus exposure and HLA in healthy donors. TCRdb's table, derived via immunoSEQ multiplex PCR, lists solely in-frame clones and lacks some. This sample has a few hundred thousand clones, with roughly 70% found just once. Sequencing was performed on PBMCs. These TCRs come from a woman in her 30s in good health and CMV-seronegative. CDR3s include the opening cysteine and the closing phenylalanine or tryptophan. Each record gives: D gene, clone size, J gene, V gene, CDR3 protein, CDR3 DNA. The D gene is left open where the match is weak. Rows give clone size only sometimes, using once, few, many, or a class for an expanded clone.

D: TRBD2
size: few
J: TRBJ2-3
V: TRBV7-9
CDR3: CASSPSGPGGTQYF
DNA: TGTGCCAGCAGCCCAAGCGGACCGGGAGGGACGCAGTATTTT

D: TRBD2
size: few
J: TRBJ2-1
V: TRBV6-1
CDR3: CASSRAGGMYNEQFF
DNA: TGTGCCAGCAGTCGGGCGGGAGGGATGTACAATGAGCAGTTCTTC

D: .
size: .
J: TRBJ2-1
V: TRBV7-3
CDR3: CASSPLSGPTYNEQFF
DNA: TGTGCCAGCAGCCCTCTTAGCGGTCCGACCTACAATGAGCAGTTCTTC

D: .
size: .
J: TRBJ1-6
V: TRBV30
CDR3: CAWSEGQNSPLHF
DNA: TGTGCCTGGAGTGAGGGACAAAACTCACCCCTCCACTTT

D: .
size: .
J: TRBJ2-2
V: TRBV6-1
CDR3: CASSGGQKPNTGELFF
DNA: TGTGCCAGCAGTGGAGGGCAAAAACCGAACACCGGGGAGCTGTTTTTT

D: TRBD2
size: .
J: TRBJ2-1
V: TRBV19
CDR3: CASSISAGGAVSSYNEQFF
DNA: TGTGCCAGTAGTATTTCAGCGGGGGGTGCGGTAAGCTCCTACAATGAGCAGTTCTTC

D: TRBD2
size: few
J: TRBJ2-6
V: TRBV5-4
CDR3: CAIWGGSGANVLTF
DNA: TGTGCCATATGGGGGGGCTCTGGGGCCAACGTCCTGACTTTC

D: TRBD1
size: .
J: TRBJ1-1
V: TRBV29-1
CDR3: CSVEGTGGSGTEAFF
DNA: TGCAGCGTTGAAGGGACAGGGGGAAGTGGAACTGAAGCTTTCTTT

D: .
size: .
J: TRBJ2-5
V: TRBV5-8
CDR3: CASSTLSVEQETQYF
DNA: TGTGCCAGCAGCACACTAAGTGTGGAGCAAGAGACCCAGTACTTC

D: TRBD2
size: .
J: TRBJ2-2
V: TRBV5-4
CDR3: CASSGGLAANTGELFF
DNA: TGTGCCAGCAGCGGGGGACTAGCGGCGAACACCGGGGAGCTGTTTTTT

D: .
size: .
J: TRBJ2-7
V: TRBV27
CDR3: CASSLRGSYEQYF
DNA: TGTGCCAGCAGTTTACGGGGTTCCTACGAGCAGTACTTC

D: .
size: .
J: TRBJ1-2
V: TRBV11-3
CDR3: CASSLKGLHGYTF
DNA: TGTGCCAGCAGCTTGAAGGGGCTCCATGGCTACACCTTC

D: .
size: .
J: TRBJ1-2
V: TRBV7-9
CDR3: CASSLVGAAYGYTF
DNA: TGTGCCAGCAGCTTAGTGGGCGCAGCCTATGGCTACACCTTC

D: TRBD2
size: .
J: TRBJ2-7
V: TRBV2
CDR3: CASSLGLSSEQYF
DNA: TGTGCCAGCAGCCTGGGACTAAGCAGTGAGCAGTACTTC

D: TRBD2
size: .
J: TRBJ2-3
V: TRBV10-3
CDR3: CATLAGAFTDTQYF
DNA: TGTGCCACCCTAGCGGGAGCTTTCACAGATACGCAGTATTTT

D: TRBD1
size: .
J: TRBJ1-2
V: TRBV19
CDR3: CASTSLSSGTGYYGYTF
DNA: TGTGCCAGTACCTCCCTTTCATCCGGGACAGGGTACTATGGCTACACCTTC

D: .
size: .
J: TRBJ2-5
V: TRBV10-2
CDR3: CASSESQGFPETQYF
DNA: TGCGCCAGCAGTGAGTCCCAGGGATTCCCAGAGACCCAGTACTTC

D: .
size: once
J: TRBJ2-7
V: TRBV30
CDR3: CAWMAPGFSYEQYF
DNA: TGTGCCTGGATGGCCCCAGGCTTCTCCTACGAGCAGTACTTC

D: .
size: .
J: TRBJ2-7
V: TRBV18
CDR3: CASSPLAGAPYEQYF
DNA: TGTGCCAGCTCACCCCTGGCAGGGGCCCCCTACGAGCAGTACTTC

D: .
size: once
J: TRBJ2-7
V: TRBV29-1
CDR3: CSAAGAGIEQYF
DNA: TGCAGCGCGGCGGGGGCGGGAATCGAGCAGTACTTC

D: TRBD1
size: .
J: TRBJ1-5
V: TRBV27
CDR3: CASRIQGSLNQPQHF
DNA: TGTGCCAGCAGAATACAGGGGAGTCTCAATCAGCCCCAGCATTTT

D: .
size: .
J: TRBJ1-2
V: TRBV29-1
CDR3: CSATPGGGKRVGYTF
DNA: TGCAGCGCTACCCCCGGGGGGGGGAAGCGTGTTGGCTACACCTTC

D: TRBD2
size: once
J: TRBJ2-1
V: TRBV6-1
CDR3: CASSELAGVSGEQFF
DNA: TGTGCCAGCAGTGAACTAGCGGGAGTAAGTGGGGAGCAGTTCTTC

D: .
size: .
J: TRBJ1-2
V: TRBV6-1
CDR3: CASSEAGGINYGYTF
DNA: TGTGCCAGCAGTGAAGCGGGGGGGATCAACTATGGCTACACCTTC

D: .
size: few
J: TRBJ1-2
V: TRBV7-9
CDR3: CASSLMAGADGYTF
DNA: TGTGCCAGCAGCTTAATGGCAGGGGCGGATGGCTACACCTTC

D: TRBD1
size: .
J: TRBJ2-2
V: TRBV7-3
CDR3: CASSPQTGLDGELFF
DNA: TGTGCCAGCAGCCCCCAGACAGGGTTGGACGGGGAGCTGTTTTTT

D: .
size: .
J: TRBJ1-2
V: TRBV12-2
CDR3: CASRFRSPGGALSLANYGYTF
DNA: TGTGCAAGTCGCTTTAGGTCCCCCGGGGGGGCCCTTTCCCTAGCTAACTATGGCTACACCTTC

D: .
size: .
J: TRBJ2-3
V: TRBV7-9
CDR3: CASSPHQDTQYF
DNA: TGTGCCAGCAGCCCCCACCAGGATACGCAGTATTTT

D: .
size: .
J: TRBJ2-1
V: TRBV10-3
CDR3: CAAGGAGEQFF
DNA: TGTGCCGCCGGTGGGGCCGGTGAGCAGTTCTTC

D: TRBD1
size: .
J: TRBJ1-1
V: TRBV27
CDR3: CASSWTGLETEAFF
DNA: TGTGCCAGCAGTTGGACAGGGCTAGAAACTGAAGCTTTCTTT

D: .
size: .
J: TRBJ2-3
V: TRBV27
CDR3: CASRSGEGTDTQYF
DNA: TGTGCCAGCAGGAGCGGAGAGGGCACAGATACGCAGTATTTT

D: .
size: few
J: TRBJ1-2
V: TRBV7-9
CDR3: CASSLNYGYTF
DNA: TGTGCCAGCAGCCTTAACTATGGCTACACCTTC

D: TRBD1
size: few
J: TRBJ1-4
V: TRBV9
CDR3: CASSVDPRGPGTANEKLFF
DNA: TGTGCCAGCAGCGTAGACCCGAGAGGGCCCGGGACAGCTAATGAAAAACTGTTTTTT

D: TRBD1
size: few
J: TRBJ1-1
V: TRBV19
CDR3: CASSIPGQGTEAFF
DNA: TGTGCCAGTAGTATACCGGGACAGGGGACTGAAGCTTTCTTT

D: TRBD1
size: .
J: TRBJ2-7
V: TRBV6-5
CDR3: CATGQGMTYEQYF
DNA: TGTGCCACAGGACAGGGAATGACTTACGAGCAGTACTTC

D: .
size: .
J: TRBJ2-1
V: TRBV19
CDR3: CASTTYGGLPYNEQFF
DNA: TGTGCCAGTACCACCTACGGGGGGCTTCCCTACAATGAGCAGTTCTTC

D: .
size: .
J: TRBJ2-7
V: TRBV5-1
CDR3: CASSLAGDPGQYF
DNA: TGCGCCAGCAGCTTGGCAGGGGATCCGGGGCAGTACTTC

D: TRBD1
size: .
J: TRBJ2-2
V: TRBV11-2
CDR3: CASSWTTGGFVGELFF
DNA: TGTGCCAGCTCCTGGACGACAGGGGGGTTTGTCGGGGAGCTGTTTTTT

D: .
size: once
J: TRBJ1-2
V: TRBV19
CDR3: CASKSLNGYTF
DNA: TGTGCCAGTAAGAGCCTCAATGGCTACACCTTC

D: TRBD1
size: .
J: TRBJ2-7
V: TRBV6-6
CDR3: CASSTLDRGSYEQYF
DNA: TGTGCCAGCAGCACCTTGGACAGGGGATCCTACGAGCAGTACTTC

D: TRBD1
size: .
J: TRBJ1-3
V: TRBV7-7
CDR3: CASSIGTGSGNTIYF
DNA: TGTGCTAGCAGCATCGGGACAGGCTCTGGAAACACCATATATTTT

D: .
size: .
J: TRBJ1-5
V: TRBV6-1
CDR3: CASMRDFSNQPQHF
DNA: TGTGCCAGCATGAGGGACTTTAGCAATCAGCCCCAGCATTTT

D: .
size: .
J: TRBJ1-2
V: TRBV27
CDR3: CASSNSSFLGGAYGYTF
DNA: TGTGCCAGCAGCAACTCATCCTTCCTCGGGGGGGCCTATGGCTACACCTTC

D: TRBD1
size: .
J: TRBJ1-1
V: TRBV27
CDR3: CASSRPGQRNTEAFF
DNA: TGTGCCAGCAGTCGTCCGGGACAGAGGAACACTGAAGCTTTCTTT

D: TRBD1
size: .
J: TRBJ2-1
V: TRBV19
CDR3: CASSIGRGPHNEQFF
DNA: TGTGCCAGTAGTATAGGCAGGGGGCCGCACAATGAGCAGTTCTTC

D: .
size: few
J: TRBJ2-2
V: TRBV7-2
CDR3: CASSLEPTGELFF
DNA: TGTGCCAGCAGCTTAGAGCCGACCGGGGAGCTGTTTTTT

D: TRBD1
size: once
J: TRBJ1-1
V: TRBV13
CDR3: CASSLGTGRGYTEAFF
DNA: TGTGCCAGCAGCCTCGGGACAGGGCGAGGCTACACTGAAGCTTTCTTT

D: .
size: few
J: TRBJ2-7
V: TRBV21-1
CDR3: CASSLYRDSPTGEQYF
DNA: TGTGCCAGCAGCCTATACCGGGACTCCCCAACGGGCGAGCAGTACTTC

D: .
size: .
J: TRBJ1-1
V: TRBV7-9
CDR3: CSSSRGSGLRNTEAFF
DNA: TGTTCCAGCAGCCGCGGATCGGGACTTCGCAACACTGAAGCTTTCTTT

D: TRBD1
size: .
J: TRBJ1-2
V: TRBV6-1
CDR3: CASIRQGTLFGYTF
DNA: TGTGCCAGCATCCGACAGGGGACTCTGTTTGGCTACACCTTC

D: .
size: few
J: TRBJ1-1
V: TRBV9
CDR3: CASSVVSDNTEAFF
DNA: TGTGCCAGCAGCGTAGTGTCAGATAACACTGAAGCTTTCTTT

D: .
size: .
J: TRBJ1-2
V: TRBV7-2
CDR3: CASSLRTVNYGYTF
DNA: TGTGCCAGCAGCCTTAGGACAGTCAACTATGGCTACACCTTC

D: TRBD1
size: .
J: TRBJ2-2
V: TRBV2
CDR3: CASSGTGGSTGELFF
DNA: TGTGCCAGCAGTGGGACAGGGGGGAGCACCGGGGAGCTGTTTTTT

D: TRBD1
size: .
J: TRBJ2-3
V: TRBV6-5
CDR3: CASSLGTGGADTQYF
DNA: TGTGCCAGCAGTTTGGGAACAGGGGGCGCAGATACGCAGTATTTT

D: .
size: .
J: TRBJ1-5
V: TRBV7-9
CDR3: CASSLAGVFQPQHF
DNA: TGTGCCAGCAGCTTAGCAGGGGTATTTCAGCCCCAGCATTTT

D: TRBD1
size: .
J: TRBJ1-2
V: TRBV25-1
CDR3: CASSGDHRGGDYGYTF
DNA: TGTGCCAGCAGTGGGGACCACAGGGGGGGGGACTATGGCTACACCTTC